Following are 21 T cell receptor beta chains from one sample sequenced in a study of beta chain features in type 1 diabetes. Sequencing targeted expressed TCRB transcripts, as all isolated RNA had been reverse transcribed. Method: immunoSEQ multiplex PCR; TCRdb's copy keeps in-frame clones and lacks some. The repertoire includes more than 350,000 clones, over 9.5% of them detected once, and approximately 0.045% sits in the top ten. Sequencing used naive CD4+ T cells from blood. These receptors all come from a young woman in good health.

This clone was recorded a few times. This rearrangement joins TRBV4-1 to TRBJ1-2; possibly TRBD1 for D (6 bases). This CDR3 is 15 amino acids long. With 2 bases removed from V and 4 bases from J, the gap between germline ends came to 14 bases. From germline, CDR1 is MGHRA and CDR2 YSYEKL. CDR3 nucleotides: TGCGCCAGCAGCCAACTTGGGTCGGGGGCCTATGGCTACACCTTC. Encoded protein: CASSQLGSGAYGYTF.

This clone came up a few times. The V and J genes are TRBV7-2 and TRBJ2-7, with D perhaps matching TRBD1 (5 bases). The CDR3 has 15 residues. The germline CDR1 and CDR2 sequences are SGHTA and FQGNSA. Trimming pared 5 bases from V and 2 bases from J, leaving 16 bases between. The CDR3 here is CASSPGYRRTYEQYF. For the CDR3, the DNA is TGTGCCAGCAGCCCAGGGTATCGAAGGACCTACGAGCAGTACTTC.

This clone was counted between two and nine times. This rearrangement joins TRBV23-1 to TRBJ1-6; unclear D gene. TRBV23-1 is known as an ORF, though its function is uncertain. Trimming stripped 2 bases from V and 6 bases from J, with 2 bases between. This CDR3 is 12 amino acids long. The CDR3 nucleotides read TGCGCCAGCAGTCAACCTAATTCACCCCTCCACTTT. Translated: CASSQPNSPLHF.

This clone was observed a few times. The V and J genes are TRBV4-1 and TRBJ1-1; 9 bases match TRBD1. The J segment lost 0 bases and the V segment lost 6 bases, leaving 8 bases of the junction unmatched. CDR3 length equals 16 residues. The V gene's germline CDR1 is MGHRA and CDR2 YSYEKL. The CDR3: CASRRNTGGVNTEAFF. In nucleotides, the CDR3 is TGCGCCAGCAGAAGGAATACAGGGGGCGTGAACACTGAAGCTTTCTTT.

This chain uses TRBV5-6 with TRBJ1-4; TRBD1 matches 9 bases. With V trimmed by 4 bases and J by 3 bases, 4 bases remained unmatched. The CDR3 is 15 residues long. The germline CDR1 and CDR2 sequences are SGHDT and YYEEEE. The CDR3 here is CASSKDRGANEKLFF. The CDR3, as DNA: TGTGCCAGCAGCAAGGACAGGGGCGCTAATGAAAAACTGTTTTTT. Full variable domain (remainder filled in from reference TRBV5-6 and TRBJ1-4): DAGVTQSPTHLIKTRGQQVTLRCSPKSGHDTVSWYQQALGQGPQFIFQYYEEEERQRGNFPDRFSGHQFPNYSSELNVNALLLGDSALYLCASSKDRGANEKLFFGSGTQLSVL.

Of note for this clone: A junction boundary mismatches the germline segment, possibly from a read error. The V and J genes are TRBV6-5 and TRBJ1-4; D is possibly TRBD1 (6 bases). Germline-derived CDR1 and CDR2 are MNHEY and SVGAGI. The CDR3 spans 15 residues. The DNA for the CDR3 is TGTGCCAGCAGGTTCGGGGGGGGCACTAGTGAAAAACTGTTTTTT. This encodes CASRFGGGTSEKLFF.

This clone has more than one count but fewer than ten. This sequence joins TRBV4-2 and TRBJ2-3, with D unresolved. V lost 6 bases and J lost 5, with 27 bases in between. This CDR3 is 18 amino acids long. The V gene's germline CDR1 is LGHNA and CDR2 YNFKEQ. The chain's CDR3 is CASRDQVGPKRSRDTQYF. The CDR3 bases are TGTGCCAGCAGGGACCAGGTTGGCCCTAAACGATCCCGAGATACGCAGTATTTT.

This clone was counted between two and nine times. V gene TRBV29-1 combines with J gene TRBJ1-3, with no clear D. This CDR3 is 11 amino acids long. The V end lost 2 bases, the J end lost 3 bases, and 2 bases lay between the germline ends. From germline, CDR1 is SQVTM and CDR2 ANQGSEA. CDR3 sequence reads: CSVEIGNTIYF. Written as DNA, the CDR3 is TGCAGCGTTGAAATTGGAAACACCATATATTTT.

This clone was observed a few times. The rearrangement joins TRBV5-1 to TRBJ2-1; a weak D match, TRBD1 (5 bases). Germline lookup yields CDR1 SGHRS and CDR2 YFSETQ. The V end was cut by 3 bases, the J end by 0 bases, with 10 bases between. This CDR3 is built from 15 residues. For the CDR3, the DNA is TGCGCCAGCAGCTCACCTAGGGGCTCCTACAATGAGCAGTTCTTC. This gives the protein CASSSPRGSYNEQFF. Supplemented by reference TRBV5-1 and TRBJ2-1, the full variable domain reads KAGVTQTPRYLIKTRGQQVTLSCSPISGHRSVSWYQQTPGQGLQFLFEYFSETQRNKGNFPGRFSGRQFSNSRSEMNVSTLELGDSALYLCASSSPRGSYNEQFFGPGTRLTVL.

The CDR3 spells CASSFSGLYQETQYF. CDR3 nucleotide sequence: TGTGCCAGCAGCTTTAGCGGCTTGTACCAAGAGACCCAGTACTTC. The chain uses TRBV7-6 and TRBJ2-5; tentatively, D is TRBD2 (6 bases). Trimming stripped 3 bases from V and 0 bases from J, with 11 bases between. Germline-derived CDR1 and CDR2 are SGHVS and FNYEAQ. The CDR3 spans 15 residues.

This rearrangement joins TRBV18 to TRBJ1-5; D is ambiguous. The CDR3 extends over 15 amino acids. Trimming stripped 4 bases from V and 5 bases from J, with 15 bases between. The germline V gene encodes CDR1 KGHSH and CDR2 LQKENI. CDR3 amino acids: CASSLTGRWDQPQHF. CDR3 in DNA: TGTGCCAGCTCACTTACGGGTCGCTGGGATCAGCCCCAGCATTTT. Using reference TRBV18 and TRBJ1-5 for the parts outside the CDR3, the full variable domain is NAGVMQNPRHLVRRRGQEARLRCSPMKGHSHVYWYRQLPEEGLKFMVYLQKENIIDESGMPKERFSAEFPKEGPSILRIQQVVRGDSAAYFCASSLTGRWDQPQHFGDGTRLSIL.

This clone was picked up a small number of times. The V gene is TRBV10-3, the J gene TRBJ2-1; D is perhaps TRBD2 (5 bases). V was shortened by 0 bases and J by 6 bases, with 12 bases between the two germline ends. The CDR3 contains 15 residues. Germline V gives CDR1 ENHRY, CDR2 SYGVKD. CDR3 DNA sequence: TGTGCCATCAGTGAGTCGGGTGAGGGTGGCAATGAGCAGTTCTTC. This encodes CAISESGEGGNEQFF.

The chain is built from TRBV4-3 and TRBJ2-1, with TRBD2 matching 12 bases. Losses at the gene ends were 3 bases for V and 4 bases for J; bases not matched to a gene: 4. The CDR3 covers 16 residues. Germline lookup yields CDR1 LGHNA and CDR2 YSLEER. CDR3 in amino acids: CASSHKLAGGYNEQFF. The CDR3 region has the DNA TGCGCCAGCAGCCACAAACTAGCGGGGGGATACAATGAGCAGTTCTTC.

This chain uses TRBV7-9 with TRBJ2-4; 8 nucleotides align to TRBD2. After removal of 0 bases from V and 14 bases from J, the junction contained 9 bases not matched to a gene. Germline V gives CDR1 SEHNR, CDR2 FQNEAQ (reference sequence). This CDR3 is 14 amino acids long. CDR3 nucleotide sequence: TGTGCCAGCAGCTTAGCCCGGGAGGGCCCAACAGAGTACTTC. Translation: CASSLAREGPTEYF.

The count of this clone is one. CDR3 region: CASSLTGAPNEQFF. The DNA for the CDR3 is TGTGCCAGCAGCCTAACAGGGGCCCCCAATGAGCAGTTCTTC. The rearrangement uses TRBV7-9 and TRBJ2-1, with 7 bases fitting TRBD1. The CDR3 contains 14 residues. With 5 bases clipped from V and 6 bases from J, the junction kept 7 bases outside the gene matches. The germline gives CDR1 SEHNR, CDR2 FQNEAQ (reference sequence).

V gene TRBV4-3 combines with J gene TRBJ1-4; D gene ambiguous. The V end was cut by 0 bases, the J end by 5 bases, with 10 bases between. This CDR3 is 15 amino acids long. CDR1 is LGHNA, CDR2 YSLEER, per germline. CDR3 residues: CASSQDPDGNEKLFF. CDR3 DNA sequence: TGCGCCAGCAGCCAAGACCCGGACGGAAATGAAAAACTGTTTTTT.

This clone was detected only a few times. This chain uses TRBV2 with TRBJ1-5; D may be TRBD1 (6 bases). The V end was cut by 10 bases, the J end by 5 bases, with 18 bases between. Germline assignment: CDR1 SNHLY and CDR2 FYNNEI. The CDR3 length is 14 residues. CDR3 DNA sequence: TGTGCCACCTCACTACAGGGAGGGGATCAGCCCCAGCATTTT. Encoded protein: CATSLQGGDQPQHF.

J is TRBJ2-5 and V is TRBV5-1; tentative D call: TRBD1 (6 bases). V was cut by 1 base and J by 5 bases, with 12 bases left in between. CDR3 length equals 14 residues. CDR1 is SGHRS and CDR2 is YFSETQ in the germline V gene. The CDR3 DNA reads TGCGCCAGCAGCTTGACACAGGGTCCGGAGACCCAGTACTTC. Protein product: CASSLTQGPETQYF.

This clone was seen a handful of times. The genes are TRBV29-1 and TRBJ1-1; no reliable D call. Trimming removed 7 bases from V and 0 bases from J, with 6 bases in between. The germline CDR1 and CDR2 sequences are SQVTM and ANQGSEA. The CDR3 is made up of 11 amino acids. The CDR3 DNA is TGCAGCGCGCGTATGAACACTGAAGCTTTCTTT. Its protein is CSARMNTEAFF.

The chain carries TRBV27 and TRBJ2-6, with D hard to call. Germline V CDR1 and CDR2: MNHEY, SMNVEV (reference sequence). CDR3 size: 20 residues. V dropped 3 bases and J dropped 2 bases, with 23 bases sitting between them. CDR3 nucleotide sequence: TGTGCCAGCAGTTTCGTCAGAGGTCTTGGTACTTCGGCTGGGGCCAACGTCCTGACTTTC. As protein: CASSFVRGLGTSAGANVLTF.

This chain connects TRBV7-3 to TRBJ2-6; D gene ambiguous. Trimming removed 8 bases at V and 2 bases at J, with 7 bases between. The CDR3 covers 13 residues. Germline lookup yields CDR1 SGHTA and CDR2 FQGTGA. The CDR3 nucleotides read TGTGCCAGCGGGGTTACTGGGGCCAACGTCCTGACTTTC. As protein: CASGVTGANVLTF.